This TCR beta chain derives from a study of blood T cell repertoires in COVID-19. On the study more broadly: Acute and convalescent COVID-19 specimens originated in the United States, Italy and Spain.

The V gene's germline CDR1 is MNHEY and CDR2 SVGEGT. Between the trimmed V and J ends, which lost 5 bases and 7 bases, there was a span of 21 bases. The CDR3 sequence is 16 residues long. Authors' data handling: Reference gene primer amplification gave estimated nucleated cell counts. Some clones are missing from TCRdb's copy, which holds only in-frame ones; the method was immunoSEQ multiplex PCR. Clonal size and the V and J genes are those of that table, whereas D and trimming came from the DNA. The profile shows 110,000 to 150,000 clones, 80% to 90% of them singletons. The V call is TRBV6-2 or TRBV6-3, the J call TRBJ1-5, with D perhaps TRBD1 (5 bases). The sample comprised peripheral blood. The source of this sequence is a woman aged 55-70 years with active COVID-19. In DNA, the CDR3 is TGTGCCAGCAGTCCGCCCAGGGTAGGCGGAAGGCAGCCCCAGCATTTT. Translation: CASSPPRVGGRQPQHF.